This T cell receptor beta chain was sequenced for a study of T-cell memory formation after mild COVID-19. The study's findings and limits: The pre-infection memory compartment contained some responding clones, suggesting cross-reactive memory joined. The SARS-CoV-2 specificity of second-wave clones reaching peak at day 37 remained unverified.

TCRdb recomputed calls from the 5' RACE reads with MiXCR, one row per CDR3 protein. Found here are under 200,000 distinct CDR3 sequences, around a third of them singletons; the top ten hold around 12%. This clonotype turned up a few times. Its antigen is not known. The CDR3 loop spans 12 amino acids. Deletions cut 5 bases from V and 3 bases from J, with 9 bases between. Germline values: CDR1 DFQATT, CDR2 SNEGSKA (reference sequence). The sample was PBMCs or a T cell subset sorted from them (not recorded which). This clonotype was obtained from an adult woman who had mild COVID-19 (a few samples of this study predate the infection). Cell type and time point are not known. J is TRBJ2-3 and V is TRBV20-1; D not resolved. CDR3 loop: CSASPATDTQYF. The DNA for the CDR3 is TGCAGTGCTTCCCCGGCGACAGATACGCAGTATTTT.